This T cell receptor beta chain was identified during a study of CD8 T cells in Susac syndrome. Random hexamers were used to reverse transcribe roughly 0.45 to 1 ug of RNA. In TCRdb, the immunoSEQ multiplex PCR reads were re-called with MiXCR into one record per CDR3 protein. The sample yields 120,000 or so distinct CDR3 sequences, under 96% seen once. CDR3 length: 17 residues. The V gene end was trimmed by 0 bases and the J gene end by 0 bases; junction bases not matched to a gene: 4. CDR1 is SGHAT and CDR2 is FQNNGV in the germline V gene. V gene TRBV11-2 combines with J gene TRBJ2-1; TRBD2 matches at 8 bases. Sequenced: CD4+ T cells from PBMCs. This sequence was found in a human donor with Susac syndrome. The CDR3 DNA reads TGTGCCAGCAGCTTAGATCGACTAGCGTTCTCCTACAATGAGCAGTTCTTC. This codes for CASSLDRLAFSYNEQFF.